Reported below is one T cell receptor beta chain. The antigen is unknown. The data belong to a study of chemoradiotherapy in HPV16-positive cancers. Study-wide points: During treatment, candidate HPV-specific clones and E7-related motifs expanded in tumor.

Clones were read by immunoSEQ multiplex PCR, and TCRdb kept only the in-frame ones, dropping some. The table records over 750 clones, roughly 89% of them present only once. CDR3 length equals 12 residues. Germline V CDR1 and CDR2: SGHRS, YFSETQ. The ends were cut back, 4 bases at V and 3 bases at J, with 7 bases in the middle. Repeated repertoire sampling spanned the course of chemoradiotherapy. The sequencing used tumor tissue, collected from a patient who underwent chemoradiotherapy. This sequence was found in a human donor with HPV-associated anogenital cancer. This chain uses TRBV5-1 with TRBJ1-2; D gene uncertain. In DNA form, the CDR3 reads TGCGCCAGCAGCGGGCAGTACTATGGCTACACCTTC. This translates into CASSGQYYGYTF.